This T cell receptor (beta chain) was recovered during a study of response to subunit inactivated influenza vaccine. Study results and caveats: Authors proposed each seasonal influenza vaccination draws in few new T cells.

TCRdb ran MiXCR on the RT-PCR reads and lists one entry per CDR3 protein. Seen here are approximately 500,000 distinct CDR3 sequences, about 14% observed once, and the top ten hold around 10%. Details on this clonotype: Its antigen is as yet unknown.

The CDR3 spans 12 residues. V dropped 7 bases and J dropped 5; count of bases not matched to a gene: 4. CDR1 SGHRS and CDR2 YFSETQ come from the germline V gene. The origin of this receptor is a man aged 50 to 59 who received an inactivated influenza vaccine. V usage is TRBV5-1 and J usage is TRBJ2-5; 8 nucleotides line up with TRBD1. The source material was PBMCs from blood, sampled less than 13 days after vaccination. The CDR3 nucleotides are TGCGCCAGCTCGGACAGGGTTGAGACCCAGTACTTC. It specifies CASSDRVETQYF.